The source of this TCR beta chain is a study of T cell changes during pregnancy in multiple sclerosis. Repertoires were generated with immunoSEQ multiplex PCR, while TCRdb's copy carries only in-frame clones and drops some. The data hold 40,000 to 45,000 clones, with 89% observed a single time. The CDR3 is made up of 14 amino acids. Germline V gene data show CDR1 as GTSNPN and CDR2 as SVGIG (reference sequence). V lost 3 bases and J lost 2; bases outside the gene matches: 2. The TCR was taken from a female donor with multiple sclerosis, enrolled in a pregnancy study. The chain carries TRBV30 and TRBJ2-7, with 12 bases fitting TRBD2. Sequencing used CD4+ T cells from peripheral blood mononuclear cells, obtained in the first trimester of pregnancy. CDR3 sequence: CAWRRTSGTYEQYF. In DNA form, the CDR3 reads TGTGCCTGGAGGCGGACTAGCGGGACCTACGAGCAGTACTTC.